The 30 T cell receptor beta chains given below trace back to one sample, sequenced in a study of blood T cell repertoires in COVID-19 (TCRdb year 2020). The library was prepared using the immunoSEQ multiplex PCR assay. Entries here come from immuneACCESS through TCRdb and include only in-frame sequences with V and J called. Some clones fail to appear in such tables; in the studies checked, an unresolved V gene covers under half of the shortfall, and the cause of the remainder is unknown. This sample has about 120,000 clones in its table, and roughly 90% of those were observed once. More than 3% of the sample comes from the top ten. The sequencing sample was made of peripheral blood. The receptors originated from a woman aged 55-75 years with COVID-19, enrolled during active disease.

This chain joins TRBV9 and TRBJ1-2, with 8 bases aligning to TRBD1. Germline-derived CDR1 and CDR2 are SGDLS and YYNGEE. The CDR3 sequence is 16 residues long. Trimming removed 4 bases from V and 4 bases from J; junction bases left unmatched: 12. This CDR3 is CASSPTPTGAPYGYTF. The CDR3 DNA follows: TGTGCCAGCAGCCCCACCCCGACAGGGGCCCCCTATGGCTACACCTTC.

This chain uses TRBV27 with TRBJ1-1; D gene unclear. Germline assignment: CDR1 MNHEY and CDR2 SMNVEV (reference sequence). This CDR3 is 17 amino acids long. Trimming pared 2 bases from V and 4 bases from J, leaving 20 bases between. CDR3 nucleotides: TGTGCCAGCAGTTTAACTCCTCTTAAGGCAGCAGGCACTGAAGCTTTCTTT. Its translation: CASSLTPLKAAGTEAFF.

This rearrangement joins TRBV6-6 to TRBJ1-5; D remains ambiguous. Per germline, CDR1 MNHNY and CDR2 SVGAGI (reference sequence). The CDR3 runs to 13 residues. Trimming removed 2 bases from V and 5 bases from J, with 7 bases in between. CDR3 nucleotides: TGTGCCAGCAGTTACGGGCAGTATCAGCCCCAGCATTTT. Translated, it gives CASSYGQYQPQHF.

V is TRBV2 and J is TRBJ2-7, with 12 bases fitting TRBD1. The germline V gene encodes CDR1 SNHLY and CDR2 FYNNEI. CDR3 length equals 14 residues. With 3 bases clipped from V and 12 bases from J, the junction kept 9 bases outside the gene matches. The CDR3 DNA sequence: TGTGCCAGCAGTGAGTCCCGGGACAGGGGGCAGCGGTACTTC. Protein sequence: CASSESRDRGQRYF.

This chain uses TRBV19 with TRBJ2-1; 11 nucleotides agree with TRBD1. Germline trimming cut 9 bases from V and 4 bases from J; bases unmatched to any gene: 5. Germline V gene data show CDR1 as LNHDA and CDR2 as SQIVND (reference sequence). The CDR3 length is 14 residues. The CDR3, as DNA: TGTGCCAGCCGGGGACAGGGGGTGTACAATGAGCAGTTCTTC. It codes for CASRGQGVYNEQFF.

This clone has only one observation. V gene TRBV27 combines with J gene TRBJ2-5; D is uncertain. The V end was cut by 2 bases, the J end by 1 base, with 5 bases between. The CDR3 contains 13 residues. The germline V gene encodes CDR1 MNHEY and CDR2 SMNVEV (reference sequence). CDR3 DNA: TGTGCCAGCAGTTTAACGGTCCAAGAGACCCAGTACTTC. It specifies CASSLTVQETQYF.

The V gene is TRBV19, the J gene TRBJ2-7; 10 bases are a match to TRBD1. The CDR3 has 16 amino acids. Germline CDR1 is LNHDA and CDR2 is SQIVND (reference sequence). With 5 bases clipped from V and 2 bases from J, the junction kept 9 bases outside the gene matches. The DNA of the CDR3 is TGTGCCAGTAGTTCCCTTAGGGGACAGGGGCCCTACGAGCAGTACTTC. Translating it yields CASSSLRGQGPYEQYF.

Here the CDR3 reads CASRRLAGVYNEQFF. The CDR3 DNA follows: TGTGCCAGCAGACGACTAGCGGGGGTCTACAATGAGCAGTTCTTC. The rearrangement joins TRBV2 to TRBJ2-1; 12 nucleotides match TRBD2. CDR3 size: 15 residues. The J segment lost 3 bases and the V segment lost 6 bases, leaving 3 bases of the junction unmatched. Germline V gives CDR1 SNHLY, CDR2 FYNNEI.

CDR3 sequence reads: CASSLRGETQYF. CDR3 sequence (DNA): TGTGCCAGCAGCCTACGGGGGGAGACCCAGTACTTC. The chain carries TRBV6-5 and TRBJ2-5, with a possible D match to TRBD2 (6 bases). The CDR3 is 12 residues long. The germline V and J ends were trimmed by 6 bases and 5 bases, with 10 bases remaining between them. Germline V gene lookup returns CDR1 MNHEY and CDR2 SVGAGI.

V gene TRBV11-2 combines with J gene TRBJ2-1; possible D gene TRBD1, 6 bases. V was pared by 0 bases and J by 15 bases, with 12 bases between. The CDR3 has 12 amino acids. From germline, CDR1 is SGHAT and CDR2 FQNNGV. The CDR3 loop is CASSLDRDIPFF. In DNA, the CDR3 is TGTGCCAGCAGCTTAGACCGGGACATCCCGTTCTTC.

This chain joins TRBV29-1 and TRBJ2-5; TRBD1 is a possible D gene (6 bases). Trimming cost V 3 bases and J 8 bases, with 19 bases left between them. This CDR3 is 14 amino acids long. Germline V gives CDR1 SQVTM, CDR2 ANQGSEA. In nucleotides, the CDR3 is TGCAGCGTTGAGATGCAGGGGCCCAGGTTTACCCAGTACTTC. This sequence encodes CSVEMQGPRFTQYF. Drawing the rest from reference TRBV29-1 and TRBJ2-5, the complete variable domain is SAVISQKPSRDICQRGTSLTIQCQVDSQVTMMFWYRQQPGQSLTLIATANQGSEATYESGFVIDKFPISRPNLTFSTLTVSNMSPEDSSIYLCSVEMQGPRFTQYFGPGTRLLVL.

This clone was observed a single time. The chain couples TRBV19 to TRBJ2-7, with 9 bases matching TRBD1. The CDR3 is made up of 14 amino acids. V was clipped by 5 bases and J by 3 bases; unmatched bases: 5. Germline lookup yields CDR1 LNHDA and CDR2 SQIVND (reference sequence). The CDR3 spells CASSARTGDYEQYF. The DNA of the CDR3 is TGTGCCAGTAGTGCCCGGACAGGGGACTACGAGCAGTACTTC.

In DNA, the CDR3 is TGTGCCACTCAACCGGGGACTAGCGACCTGGGGGAGCAGTTCTTC. It codes for CATQPGTSDLGEQFF. The chain recombines TRBV7-2 with TRBJ2-1; 10 positions match TRBD2. The CDR3 sequence is 15 residues long. V lost 10 bases to trimming and J lost 10 bases; unmatched junction nucleotides: 16. CDR1 is SGHTA, CDR2 FQGNSA, per germline.

The rearrangement links TRBV5-5 to TRBJ1-1, with D possibly being TRBD1 (5 bases). CDR3 length: 12 residues. The V gene lost 4 bases and the J gene lost 8 bases, with 12 bases spanning the gap. CDR1 and CDR2 from the germline V gene are SGHKS and YYEKEE (reference sequence). The CDR3 sequence is CASSQGGREAFF. CDR3 bases: TGTGCCAGCAGCCAGGGCGGGAGGGAAGCTTTCTTT.

This clone has only one observation. This chain uses TRBV7-8 with TRBJ1-4, with TRBD1 matching over 8 bases. The CDR3 contains 15 residues. After removal of 1 base from V and 8 bases from J, the junction contained 6 bases not matched to a gene. Germline-derived CDR1 and CDR2 are SGHVS and FQNEAQ. The CDR3 loop reads CASSLGVQGAEKLFF. Here the CDR3 DNA reads TGTGCCAGCAGCTTAGGTGTGCAGGGGGCGGAAAAACTGTTTTTT.

The J gene is TRBJ2-5, the V gene TRBV3-1 (or the pseudogene TRBV3-2); the D is unclear. The CDR3 totals 13 residues. Germline V CDR1 and CDR2: LGHDT, YNNKEL (reference sequence). The ends were cut back, 2 bases at V and 2 bases at J, with 6 bases in the middle. This chain's CDR3 is CASSQLVQETQYF. CDR3 nucleotide sequence: TGTGCCAGCAGCCAACTAGTACAAGAGACCCAGTACTTC.

V gene TRBV5-1 combines with J gene TRBJ2-3; TRBD1 matches at 11 bases. The CDR3 is 15 amino acids. Germline V gene sequence: CDR1 SGHRS, CDR2 YFSETQ. Trimming took 3 bases from V and 4 from J; bases not matched to a gene: 4. The CDR3 here is CASSWTGGLADTQYF. In DNA form, the CDR3 reads TGCGCCAGCAGCTGGACAGGGGGCCTCGCAGATACGCAGTATTTT.

Concerning this clone: At one of its ends the junction is not consistent with the germline gene, which may arise from a read error. CDR3 in amino acids: CASTVGQGADNEQFF. The CDR3 DNA reads as TGTGCCAGCACCGTAGGACAGGGGGCGGACAATGAGCAGTTCTTC. This chain joins TRBV9 and TRBJ2-1, with 11 bases aligning to TRBD1. The V gene's germline CDR1 is SGDLS and CDR2 YYNGEE. This CDR3 comprises 15 residues.

The V call is TRBV7-2, the J call TRBJ1-1, with D hard to call. Trimming stripped 3 bases from V and 1 base from J, with 9 bases between. This CDR3 is built from 14 residues. CDR1 SGHTA and CDR2 FQGNSA come from the germline V gene. CDR3 amino acids: CASSFFRGNTEAFF. The CDR3, as DNA: TGTGCCAGCAGCTTTTTCCGGGGGAACACTGAAGCTTTCTTT.

This chain uses TRBV5-1 with TRBJ1-1, with 7 bases fitting TRBD1. Germline trimming cut 2 bases from V and 3 bases from J; bases unmatched to any gene: 4. Looked up from germline, CDR1 is SGHRS and CDR2 is YFSETQ. The CDR3 is 14 amino acids. The CDR3 bases are TGCGCCAGCAGCTTAACAGGGGAGGACACTGAAGCTTTCTTT. Protein sequence: CASSLTGEDTEAFF.

The CDR3 loop is CASSHLGQGETQYF. In nucleotides, the CDR3 is TGTGCCAGCAGCCACCTGGGGCAGGGGGAGACCCAGTACTTC. The chain recombines TRBV3-1 (or the pseudogene TRBV3-2) with TRBJ2-5; a possible D gene is TRBD1 (6 bases). The length of the CDR3 is 14 residues. Germline CDR1 is LGHDT and CDR2 is YNNKEL (reference sequence). V lost 3 bases and J 5 bases, leaving 13 bases between the germline ends.

V gene TRBV6-5 combines with J gene TRBJ2-2, with 8 bases matching TRBD1. Unmatched junction bases numbered 4, after V lost 7 bases and J lost 3 bases. The CDR3 sequence is 14 residues long. Per the germline V gene, CDR1 is MNHEY and CDR2 is SVGAGI. The CDR3 loop reads CASIWTGYTGELFF. CDR3 in DNA: TGTGCCAGCATTTGGACAGGGTACACCGGGGAGCTGTTTTTT.

The gene calls are TRBV4-3 and TRBJ1-6; 9 nucleotides line up with TRBD1. Unmatched junction bases numbered 5, after V lost 4 bases and J lost 7 bases. Germline CDR1 LGHNA, CDR2 YSLEER. The CDR3 contains 15 residues. The chain's CDR3 is CASSLWTGENSPLHF. The CDR3 DNA reads TGCGCCAGCAGCCTCTGGACAGGGGAGAATTCACCCCTCCACTTT.

The chain links TRBV15 to TRBJ1-1; D gene ambiguous. This CDR3 contains 14 residues. The V and J ends lost 0 bases and 1 base respectively, with 6 bases between them. Germline V gives CDR1 LNHNV, CDR2 YYDKDF (reference sequence). The CDR3 DNA sequence: TGTGCCACCAGCAGAGATTTGAGGAACACTGAAGCTTTCTTT. Amino acids: CATSRDLRNTEAFF.

This chain connects TRBV6-5 to TRBJ2-5; no firm D call. Germline lookup yields CDR1 MNHEY and CDR2 SVGAGI. The CDR3 spans 15 residues. Trimming removed 2 bases at V and 5 bases at J, with 15 bases between. The CDR3 sequence: CASSYEARGWETQYF. CDR3 nucleotide sequence: TGTGCCAGCAGTTACGAGGCCCGCGGTTGGGAGACCCAGTACTTC.

Only a few counts were recorded for this clone. This sequence joins TRBV19 and TRBJ1-4, with D possibly TRBD1 on 6 matching bases. The CDR3 loop spans 16 amino acids. The germline CDR1 and CDR2 sequences are LNHDA and SQIVND (reference sequence). The ends were cut back, 5 bases at V and 1 base at J, with 14 bases in the middle. The CDR3 spells CASSRDPRGTNEKLFF. CDR3 DNA sequence: TGTGCCAGTAGTCGAGACCCCAGGGGAACTAATGAAAAACTGTTTTTT.

The chain employs TRBV7-2 and TRBJ1-1; perhaps TRBD1 as D (6 bases). The V end was cut by 8 bases, the J end by 4 bases, with 26 bases between. Germline V gene lookup returns CDR1 SGHTA and CDR2 FQGNSA. This CDR3 is 17 amino acids long. CDR3 sequence: CASALLVGRGAPTEAFF. In DNA form, the CDR3 reads TGTGCCAGCGCCCTACTCGTTGGGCGGGGGGCGCCCACTGAAGCTTTCTTT.

The genes are TRBV27 and TRBJ2-3; D is perhaps TRBD1 (6 bases). From germline, CDR1 is MNHEY and CDR2 SMNVEV (reference sequence). The V end lost 1 base, the J end lost 2 bases, and 16 bases lay between the germline ends. This CDR3 spans 17 amino acids. The CDR3 is CASSLFWGRRATDTQYF. The CDR3 bases are TGTGCCAGCAGTTTATTCTGGGGGCGACGGGCCACAGATACGCAGTATTTT.

The J gene is TRBJ2-1, the V gene TRBV5-1; the match to TRBD2 covers 7 bases. Trimming took 0 bases from V and 6 from J; bases not matched to a gene: 3. The CDR3 spans 14 residues. From germline, CDR1 is SGHRS and CDR2 YFSETQ. The CDR3 coding sequence is TGCGCCAGCAGCTTGGGCGGGAGCGGCAATGAGCAGTTCTTC. It translates to CASSLGGSGNEQFF.

The V call is TRBV15, the J call TRBJ2-4, with D perhaps TRBD1 (6 bases). CDR1 and CDR2 (germline): LNHNV, YYDKDF (reference sequence). This CDR3 has 21 residues. Deletions cut 0 bases from V and 2 bases from J, with 26 bases between. DNA of the CDR3: TGTGCCACCAGCAGAGATTTTGGGGTAGGAAAGCAGGGGAGTTCCAAAAACATTCAGTACTTC. Its protein product is CATSRDFGVGKQGSSKNIQYF.